These 18 T cell receptor beta chains share one sample of origin, sequenced in a study of cytomegalovirus exposure and HLA in healthy donors. The study ran its PCR with 60 Vbeta and 13 Jbeta primers. Libraries were prepared by immunoSEQ multiplex PCR; TCRdb keeps only in-frame clonotypes and omits some of them. The table shows about 78,000 clones, with approximately 77% occurring only once. The sequenced sample was PBMCs. All receptors derive from a woman in her thirties or forties in good health and CMV-seropositive.

The CDR3 reads CASSWQGLAGADTQYF. The CDR3 nucleotides read TGTGCCAGCAGCTGGCAGGGACTAGCGGGAGCAGATACGCAGTATTTT. This chain uses TRBV5-4 with TRBJ2-3, with 14 positions matching TRBD2. Germline CDR1 SGHNT, CDR2 YYREEE (reference sequence). V shed 3 bases and J 4 bases; nucleotides not matched to a gene: 4. The CDR3 length is 16 residues.

V gene TRBV2 combines with J gene TRBJ2-3, with 9 bases matching TRBD1. Per germline, CDR1 SNHLY and CDR2 FYNNEI. The CDR3 runs to 14 residues. The J segment lost 2 bases and the V segment lost 9 bases, leaving 6 bases of the junction unmatched. As DNA, the CDR3 is TGTGCCAGGAAACAGGGGGCATTCACAGATACGCAGTATTTT. Translated: CARKQGAFTDTQYF.

In its sample, this clone was seen a few times. CDR3 sequence (DNA): TGTGCCAGTGGCGGGTTTACCGCAGCTGGTGAAAAACTGTTTTTT. Protein sequence: CASGGFTAAGEKLFF. This rearrangement joins TRBV9 to TRBJ1-4; D call uncertain. The CDR3 is 15 amino acids. V lost 8 bases, J lost 7 bases, and 21 bases lay in between. Germline V gene lookup returns CDR1 SGDLS and CDR2 YYNGEE.

The V and J genes are TRBV4-2 and TRBJ2-7; 7 nucleotides agree with TRBD1. J gave up 1 base and V 1 base, and 13 bases lay outside the gene matches. Per germline, CDR1 LGHNA and CDR2 YNFKEQ. The CDR3 runs 18 residues. The CDR3, as DNA: TGTGCCAGCAGCCAAGGGGGGCTCTTGAGGGACAGTTCCTACGAGCAGTACTTC. As protein: CASSQGGLLRDSSYEQYF.

The chain joins TRBV6-5 to TRBJ2-3; TRBD1 matches 8 bases. The ends lost 5 bases at V and 5 bases at J; junction bases unmatched: 6. CDR3 length: 14 amino acids. Germline CDR1 reads MNHEY; CDR2 reads SVGAGI. The CDR3 protein is CASSQTGVLDTQYF. The CDR3 DNA is TGTGCCAGCAGTCAGACAGGGGTTTTAGATACGCAGTATTTT.

In its sample, this clone was seen a few times. The V gene is TRBV6-1, the J gene TRBJ1-1; 8 positions agree with TRBD1. Losses at the gene ends were 6 bases for V and 6 bases for J; bases not matched to a gene: 3. The CDR3 extends over 12 amino acids. The germline gives CDR1 MNHNS, CDR2 SASEGT. CDR3 nucleotide sequence: TGTGCCAGCAGCGTACAGGGGGCTGAAGCTTTCTTT. Its protein is CASSVQGAEAFF.

This clone has just a few counts. The CDR3 region is CASSQTTAGNEKLFF. The CDR3 DNA reads as TGCGCCAGCAGCCAAACGACAGCCGGTAATGAAAAACTGTTTTTT. This chain joins TRBV4-1 and TRBJ1-4, with a weak D call TRBD1 (5 bases). CDR1 and CDR2 (germline): MGHRA, YSYEKL. The CDR3 extends over 15 amino acids. Trimming took 2 bases from V and 4 from J, leaving 11 bases between them.

V is TRBV30 and J is TRBJ1-5; weak D call: TRBD1 (6 bases). Germline V CDR1 and CDR2: GTSNPN, SVGIG (reference sequence). This CDR3 comprises 16 residues. Trimming cost V 1 base and J 0 bases, with 13 bases left between them. This CDR3 is CAWSAPTGYSNQPQHF. The CDR3 DNA is TGTGCCTGGAGTGCACCGACAGGATATAGCAATCAGCCCCAGCATTTT.

The chain joins TRBV7-2 to TRBJ2-7; no reliable D call. Germline V CDR1 and CDR2: SGHTA, FQGNSA. V was clipped by 5 bases and J by 4 bases, with 9 bases between them. The CDR3 length is 12 residues. The CDR3 region has the DNA TGTGCCAGCAGCACTAATGCTTACGAGCAGTACTTC. Protein: CASSTNAYEQYF. The whole variable domain, remainder taken from reference TRBV7-2 and TRBJ2-7, is GAGVSQSPSNKVTEKGKDVELRCDPISGHTALYWYRQSLGQGLEFLIYFQGNSAPDKSGLPSDRFSAERTGGSVSTLTIQRTQQEDSAVYLCASSTNAYEQYFGPGTRLTVT.

Only one count was recorded for this clone. The chain joins TRBV7-9 to TRBJ1-2; no clear D. The germline gives CDR1 SEHNR, CDR2 FQNEAQ (reference sequence). Trimming removed 1 base from V and 0 bases from J, with 9 bases in between. The CDR3 length is 15 residues. CDR3: CASSLVLSANYGYTF. The CDR3 bases are TGTGCCAGCAGCTTAGTTCTTTCTGCTAACTATGGCTACACCTTC.

V and J are TRBV28 and TRBJ2-2; 9 bases line up with TRBD1. Trimming cost V 5 bases and J 6 bases; bases outside gene matches: 10. The CDR3 has 16 amino acids. Germline lookup yields CDR1 MDHEN and CDR2 SYDVKM. The CDR3 DNA reads as TGTGCCAGCAGTCCTCCGGGACAGGGAGTCGCCGGGGAGCTGTTTTTT. It translates to CASSPPGQGVAGELFF.

The chain uses TRBV6-6 and TRBJ2-7; 7 nucleotides agree with TRBD2. CDR1 is MNHNY and CDR2 is SVGAGI in the germline V gene (reference sequence). V shed 0 bases, J shed 0 bases, and the junction held 2 bases outside the gene matches. The CDR3 is 15 residues long. In nucleotides, the CDR3 is TGTGCCAGCAGTTACTCGTGGGAGGGCTCCTACGAGCAGTACTTC. Residues: CASSYSWEGSYEQYF.

The V gene is TRBV7-2, the J gene TRBJ1-1; possible D gene TRBD1, 6 bases. Trimming took off 4 bases at V and 1 base at J, with 7 bases between the two ends. The CDR3 runs 13 residues. Germline loops: CDR1 SGHTA, CDR2 FQGNSA. The CDR3 bases are TGTGCCAGCAGCTCACAGGGGAACACTGAAGCTTTCTTT. This translates into CASSSQGNTEAFF.

This clone was picked up a small number of times. The chain links TRBV9 to TRBJ1-2; weak D call: TRBD1 (5 bases). CDR3 length: 13 residues. Germline loops: CDR1 SGDLS, CDR2 YYNGEE. The V end was cut by 5 bases, the J end by 9 bases, with 17 bases between. The CDR3 protein is CASSPRGGSRYTF. CDR3 DNA sequence: TGTGCCAGCAGTCCTCGGGGGGGGTCTCGCTACACCTTC.

This clone turned up a few times. The genes are TRBV5-1 and TRBJ1-4; D is possibly TRBD1 (5 bases). Germline-derived CDR1 and CDR2 are SGHRS and YFSETQ. This CDR3 region has 14 residues. Trimming left V 0 bases short and J 7 bases short, with 10 bases between. The CDR3 DNA reads as TGCGCCAGCAGCTTGGGGGGCGGCGGTGAAAAACTGTTTTTT. Translating it yields CASSLGGGGEKLFF.

V usage is TRBV30 and J usage is TRBJ2-1; 16 nucleotides agree with TRBD2. The CDR3 contains 14 residues. Germline CDR1 reads GTSNPN; CDR2 reads SVGIG (reference sequence). The J segment lost 16 bases and the V segment lost 3 bases, leaving 9 bases of the junction unmatched. The CDR3 DNA follows: TGTGCCTGGAGCTTGGGACTAGCGGGAGGGGGGACTTTCTTC. Protein product: CAWSLGLAGGGTFF.

The chain recombines TRBV9 with TRBJ2-2, with 9 bases identical to TRBD2. Looked up from germline, CDR1 is SGDLS and CDR2 is YYNGEE. There are 16 residues in the CDR3. Trimming took 3 bases from V and 6 from J; bases not matched to a gene: 9. The DNA of the CDR3 is TGTGCCAGCAGCGCGCTAGCGGGATCGTATCCCGGGGAGCTGTTTTTT. It is translated as CASSALAGSYPGELFF.

The CDR3 sequence is CATSRDGAWRGGTDTQYF. DNA of the CDR3: TGTGCCACCAGCAGAGATGGTGCGTGGCGGGGAGGTACAGATACGCAGTATTTT. This chain connects TRBV15 to TRBJ2-3; tentatively, D is TRBD2 (6 bases). From germline, CDR1 is LNHNV and CDR2 YYDKDF (reference sequence). V lost 0 bases to trimming and J lost 3 bases, with 19 bases between them. CDR3 length equals 18 residues.